This TCR beta chain was profiled in a study of HIV-infected patients and healthy controls. Study-wide results and caveats: The diversity differences were not explained by slight age and sex differences between study cohorts. Healthy control repertoires had roughly threefold more distinct CDR3s than untreated HIV+ repertoires, and higher Shannon diversity. Healthy controls shared more CDR3 sequences between individuals than HIV-infected patients did. Healthy controls carried many MAIT alpha-chain CDR3s, while HIV+ repertoires had few.

The repertoire came from unfractionated whole blood and reflected all unsorted peripheral T cells. This clonotype appeared many times. Its specificity is not known. The V gene's germline CDR1 is SNHLY and CDR2 FYNNEI. Trimming stripped 4 bases from V and 6 bases from J, with 14 bases between. This CDR3 has 14 residues. Alpha and beta constant-region primers primed reverse transcription of about 500 ng RNA. Each of the alpha and beta chains got its own library through chain-specific third strand synthesis with indices. TCRdb recomputed calls from the 5' RACE reads with MiXCR, one row per CDR3 protein. Among about 13,000 distinct CDR3 sequences listed, 9.5% to 13% were seen once.

This chain joins TRBV2 and TRBJ2-3; a possible D gene is TRBD1 (6 bases). The material sequenced was blood. The receptor comes from an adult in good health. The CDR3 coding sequence is TGTGCCAGCAGTGTTTCAGGGGCGAGGGATACGCAGTATTTT. Translated: CASSVSGARDTQYF.